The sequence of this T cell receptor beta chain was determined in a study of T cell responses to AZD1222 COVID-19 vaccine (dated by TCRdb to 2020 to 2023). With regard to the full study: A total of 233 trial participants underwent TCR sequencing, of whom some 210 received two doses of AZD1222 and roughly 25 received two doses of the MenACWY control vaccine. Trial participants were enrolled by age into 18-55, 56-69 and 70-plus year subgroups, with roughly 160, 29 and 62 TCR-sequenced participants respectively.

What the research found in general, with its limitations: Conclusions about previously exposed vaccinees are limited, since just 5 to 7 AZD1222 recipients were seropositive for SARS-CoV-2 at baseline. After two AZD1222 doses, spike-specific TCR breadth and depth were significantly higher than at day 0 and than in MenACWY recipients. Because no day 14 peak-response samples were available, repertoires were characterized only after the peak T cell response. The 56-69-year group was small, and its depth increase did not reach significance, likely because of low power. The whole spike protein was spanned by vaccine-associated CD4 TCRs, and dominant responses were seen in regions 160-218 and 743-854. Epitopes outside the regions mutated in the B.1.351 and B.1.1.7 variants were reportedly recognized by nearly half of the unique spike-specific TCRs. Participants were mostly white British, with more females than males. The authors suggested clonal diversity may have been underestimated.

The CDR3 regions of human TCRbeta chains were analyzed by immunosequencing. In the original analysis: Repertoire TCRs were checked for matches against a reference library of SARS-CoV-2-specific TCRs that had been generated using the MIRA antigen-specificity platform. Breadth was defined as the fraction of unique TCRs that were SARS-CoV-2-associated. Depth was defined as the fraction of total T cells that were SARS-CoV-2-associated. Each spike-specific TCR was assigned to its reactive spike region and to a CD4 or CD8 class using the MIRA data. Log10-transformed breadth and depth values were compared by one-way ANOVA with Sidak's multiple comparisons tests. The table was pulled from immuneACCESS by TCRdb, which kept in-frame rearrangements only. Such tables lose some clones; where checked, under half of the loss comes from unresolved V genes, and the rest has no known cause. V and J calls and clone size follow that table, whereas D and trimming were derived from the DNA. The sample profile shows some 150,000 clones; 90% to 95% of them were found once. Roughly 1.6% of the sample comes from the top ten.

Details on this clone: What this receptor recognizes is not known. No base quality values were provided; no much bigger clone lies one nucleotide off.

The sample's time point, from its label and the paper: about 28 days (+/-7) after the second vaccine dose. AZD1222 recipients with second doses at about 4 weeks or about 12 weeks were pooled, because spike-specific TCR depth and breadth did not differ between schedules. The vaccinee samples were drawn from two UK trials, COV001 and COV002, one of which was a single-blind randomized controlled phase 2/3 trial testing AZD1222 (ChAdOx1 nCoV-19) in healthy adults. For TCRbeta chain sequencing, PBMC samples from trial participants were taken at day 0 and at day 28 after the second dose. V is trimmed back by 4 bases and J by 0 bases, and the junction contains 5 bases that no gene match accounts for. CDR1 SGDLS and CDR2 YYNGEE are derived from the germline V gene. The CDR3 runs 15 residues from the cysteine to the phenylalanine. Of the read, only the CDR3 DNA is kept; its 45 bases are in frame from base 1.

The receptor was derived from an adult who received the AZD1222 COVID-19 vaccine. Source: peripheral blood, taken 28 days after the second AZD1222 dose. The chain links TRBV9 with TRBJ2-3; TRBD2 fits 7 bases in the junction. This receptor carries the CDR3 CASSPGTISTDTQYF. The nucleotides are TGTGCCAGCAGCCCGGGGACTATCAGCACAGATACGCAGTATTTT.